The 20 T cell receptor beta chains below come from one sample, sequenced in a study of PD-1 blockade in mismatch repair-deficient tumors. Some clones are missing from TCRdb's copy, which holds only in-frame ones; the method was immunoSEQ multiplex PCR. The repertoire holds some 50,000 clones, roughly 82% seen once, with around 3.5% in the top ten. The material was PBMCs, obtained before pembrolizumab treatment. The receptors originated from an adult with mismatch repair-deficient cancer.

The CDR3, as DNA: TGTGCCAGCATCCTACGGGGGGATACTGAAGCTTTCTTT. Protein sequence: CASILRGDTEAFF. The chain joins TRBV6-1 to TRBJ1-1; perhaps TRBD1 as D (5 bases). The CDR3 consists of 13 residues. Per germline, CDR1 MNHNS and CDR2 SASEGT. Trimming shortened V by 7 bases and J by 5 bases, and 14 bases separated the two germline ends.

The V and J genes are TRBV5-1 and TRBJ1-1; 9 bases match TRBD1. CDR1 is SGHRS and CDR2 is YFSETQ in the germline V gene. The CDR3 has 16 residues. J gave up 3 bases and V 3 bases, and 9 bases lay outside the gene matches. CDR3 amino acids: CASSSLGTGWDTEAFF. Written as DNA, the CDR3 is TGCGCCAGCAGCTCCCTGGGGACAGGGTGGGACACTGAAGCTTTCTTT. The whole variable domain, remainder taken from reference TRBV5-1 and TRBJ1-1, is KAGVTQTPRYLIKTRGQQVTLSCSPISGHRSVSWYQQTPGQGLQFLFEYFSETQRNKGNFPGRFSGRQFSNSRSEMNVSTLELGDSALYLCASSSLGTGWDTEAFFGQGTRLTVV.

The chain combines TRBV9 with TRBJ2-1; the D is unclear. The CDR3 totals 13 residues. Germline V lookup: CDR1 SGDLS, CDR2 YYNGEE. The V end was cut by 0 bases, the J end by 6 bases, with 7 bases between. The CDR3 loop is CASSVGNSNEQFF. In DNA, the CDR3 is TGTGCCAGCAGCGTAGGCAATAGCAATGAGCAGTTCTTC.

The chain links TRBV19 to TRBJ1-5; 10 nucleotides agree with TRBD1. The junction had 5 bases not matched to a gene; V was cut back by 5 bases and J by 7 bases. Per germline, CDR1 LNHDA and CDR2 SQIVND (reference sequence). CDR3 length: 14 residues. The CDR3 nucleotides are TGTGCCAGTAGTGTGACAGGGGGCGGGCAGCCCCAGCATTTT. Translation gives CASSVTGGGQPQHF.

The chain is built from TRBV30 and TRBJ2-7, with 11 bases matching TRBD2. Germline CDR1 is GTSNPN and CDR2 is SVGIG (reference sequence). After removal of 2 bases from V and 4 bases from J, the junction contained 4 bases not matched to a gene. The CDR3 covers 14 residues. DNA for the CDR3: TGTGCCTGGAGTTCGACTAGCGGGGCGTACGAGCAGTACTTC. Protein sequence: CAWSSTSGAYEQYF.

V is TRBV6-1 and J is TRBJ1-5, with TRBD1 matching over 9 bases. CDR1 is MNHNS and CDR2 is SASEGT in the germline V gene. The CDR3 is 14 amino acids. V gave up 4 bases and J gave up 6 bases; unmatched junction bases: 4. The CDR3 coding sequence is TGTGCCAGCAGTGGGGACAGGGCGGGTCAGCCCCAGCATTTT. It encodes CASSGDRAGQPQHF.

This rearrangement joins TRBV6-6 to TRBJ1-5; no clear D. CDR3 length: 11 amino acids. The V gene's germline CDR1 is MNHNY and CDR2 SVGAGI (reference sequence). V was clipped by 0 bases and J by 12 bases, with 6 bases between them. The CDR3 sequence is CASSYSSFQHF. CDR3 coding DNA: TGTGCCAGCAGTTACTCGTCGTTCCAGCATTTT.

The chain combines TRBV30 with TRBJ2-7, with a tentative D call TRBD2 (5 bases). The ends were cut back, 1 base at V and 4 bases at J, with 11 bases in the middle. The CDR3 runs 13 residues. The V gene's germline CDR1 is GTSNPN and CDR2 SVGIG (reference sequence). The CDR3 reads CAWSAGGGYEQYF. The CDR3 DNA reads as TGTGCCTGGAGTGCTGGCGGCGGGTACGAGCAGTACTTC.

The CDR3: CASSLGVSGANVLTF. The CDR3 DNA follows: TGTGCCAGCAGCTTAGGGGTCTCTGGGGCCAACGTCCTGACTTTC. The chain carries TRBV5-5 and TRBJ2-6; TRBD1 might be the D (5 bases). The germline V gene has CDR1 SGHKS and CDR2 YYEKEE (reference sequence). The CDR3 loop spans 15 amino acids. V gave up 2 bases and J gave up 0 bases, with 6 bases separating them.

This rearrangement joins TRBV7-9 to TRBJ2-2; D unclear. This CDR3 region has 14 residues. With 5 bases removed from V and 1 base from J, the gap between germline ends came to 8 bases. Germline V CDR1 and CDR2: SEHNR, FQNEAQ (reference sequence). In DNA form, the CDR3 reads TGTGCCAGCAGCCCGGCCGTGAACACCGGGGAGCTGTTTTTT. This sequence encodes CASSPAVNTGELFF.

The rearrangement uses TRBV2 and TRBJ2-2, with TRBD1 as a possible D gene (7 bases). The germline V gene has CDR1 SNHLY and CDR2 FYNNEI. The CDR3 sequence is 15 residues long. With 6 bases removed from V and 5 bases from J, the gap between germline ends came to 16 bases. The CDR3 spells CASRIRRGQTGELFF. CDR3 DNA sequence: TGTGCCAGCAGAATTAGGAGGGGGCAAACCGGGGAGCTGTTTTTT.

The rearrangement links TRBV7-2 to TRBJ2-3; TRBD2 is a possible D gene (5 bases). Per the germline V gene, CDR1 is SGHTA and CDR2 is FQGNSA. The CDR3 is 14 residues long. Trimming took off 3 bases at V and 2 bases at J, with 9 bases between the two ends. CDR3: CASSLRAFTDTQYF. The CDR3, as DNA: TGTGCCAGCAGCTTGAGGGCCTTCACAGATACGCAGTATTTT.

The chain has TRBV21-1 and TRBJ2-3; the table's TRBD2 call for D was not verified on the DNA. TRBV21-1 is noted as a pseudogene. CDR3 length equals 20 residues. The CDR3 protein is CASNISCTGSQIRGTDTQYF. In DNA, the CDR3 is TGTGCCAGCAACATAAGCTGTACCGGGAGCCAAATCCGGGGCACAGATACGCAGTATTTT.

This sequence joins TRBV14 and TRBJ2-1, with 9 bases fitting TRBD1. There are 16 residues in the CDR3. Unmatched junction bases numbered 7, after V lost 4 bases and J lost 3 bases. The germline V gene encodes CDR1 SGHDN and CDR2 FVKESK. CDR3 nucleotides: TGTGCCAGCAGCCGCGTACAGGGGGCTTACTACAATGAGCAGTTCTTC. This gives the protein CASSRVQGAYYNEQFF.

The genes are TRBV5-1 and TRBJ1-2; no clear D. The V gene's germline CDR1 is SGHRS and CDR2 YFSETQ. The CDR3 has 13 residues. Trimming left V 1 base short and J 3 bases short, with 7 bases between. The CDR3 bases are TGCGCCAGCAGCTTGTATCTGGACTATGGCTACACCTTC. As protein: CASSLYLDYGYTF.

The rearrangement uses TRBV7-2 and TRBJ1-4; possible D gene TRBD1, 5 bases. Germline V gene data show CDR1 as SGHTA and CDR2 as FQGNSA. Trimming removed 5 bases from V and 3 bases from J, with 13 bases in between. CDR3 length: 15 amino acids. The CDR3 nucleotides are TGTGCCAGCAGCGTTAACAAGGGACCTAATGAAAAACTGTTTTTT. Translated: CASSVNKGPNEKLFF.

In nucleotides, the CDR3 is TGTGCCAGCAGCCGAGGGACTAGCGGGGTATACGAGCAGTACTTC. Translation: CASSRGTSGVYEQYF. The chain is built from TRBV7-9 and TRBJ2-7; 13 bases fit TRBD2. V was pared by 5 bases and J by 4 bases, with 5 bases of the junction left unmatched. CDR1 and CDR2 (germline): SEHNR, FQNEAQ (reference sequence). The CDR3 totals 15 residues.

The chain carries TRBV29-1 and TRBJ2-1; 11 bases align to TRBD2. CDR1 and CDR2 (germline): SQVTM, ANQGSEA. V trimming: 1 base; J trimming: 2 bases; junction bases outside the gene matches: 4. The length of the CDR3 is 16 residues. For the CDR3, the DNA is TGCAGCGTTGAAGTCGGGACTAGCGGAACCTACAATGAGCAGTTCTTC. This gives the protein CSVEVGTSGTYNEQFF.

The V gene is TRBV6-5, the J gene TRBJ1-2; weak D call: TRBD1 (5 bases). V was trimmed by 4 bases and J by 4 bases, leaving 13 bases between them. The CDR3 has 14 amino acids. From germline, CDR1 is MNHEY and CDR2 SVGAGI. The CDR3 DNA reads TGTGCCAGCAGTTCCCTTACAGGAAGCTATGGCTACACCTTC. This encodes CASSSLTGSYGYTF.

The rearrangement uses TRBV7-2 and TRBJ1-3; the D gene is possibly TRBD1 (6 bases). CDR1 is SGHTA and CDR2 is FQGNSA in the germline V gene. Deletions cut 3 bases from V and 5 bases from J, with 20 bases between. This CDR3 region has 17 residues. Here the CDR3 reads CASSLGGTGLRRNTIYF. The DNA for the CDR3 is TGTGCCAGCAGCTTGGGGGGCACAGGTCTTAGGAGAAACACCATATATTTT.